These 14 T cell receptor beta chains were sequenced from one sample in a study of response to subunit inactivated influenza vaccine. TCRdb called the RT-PCR reads again in MiXCR, with one record for every CDR3 protein. Seen here are about 540,000 distinct CDR3 sequences, roughly 25% observed once, and the top ten hold 2.5% to 3.5%. The same data also contributed to another study, on T cells expressing NK-cell markers. As reported in that work: The cDNA for TCR beta came from 5'RACE template switching with UMIs.

Sequenced here: CD4+ T cells sorted from PBMCs, sampled 11 to 12 days after vaccination. These receptors were taken from a man over 45 who received an inactivated influenza vaccine.

The chain joins TRBV6-1 to TRBJ1-1; D is undetermined. Between the trimmed V and J ends, which lost 0 bases and 4 bases, there was a span of 6 bases. The CDR3 length is 13 residues. Germline CDR1 reads MNHNS; CDR2 reads SASEGT. The CDR3 protein is CASSEASVTEAFF. The CDR3 DNA follows: TGTGCCAGCAGTGAAGCCTCCGTCACTGAAGCTTTCTTT.

The table lists this clonotype with many counts. V is TRBV20-1 and J is TRBJ2-6; tentatively, D is TRBD1 (6 bases). The ends were cut back, 3 bases at V and 3 bases at J, with 9 bases in the middle. Looked up from germline, CDR1 is DFQATT and CDR2 is SNEGSKA (reference sequence). This CDR3 has 14 amino acids. CDR3: CSASRGIGANVLTF. The CDR3 DNA sequence: TGCAGTGCTAGTAGGGGGATTGGGGCCAACGTCCTGACTTTC.

This clonotype was found many times. One end of the junction fails to match germline, which may point to a read error. The chain couples TRBV7-9 to TRBJ1-4, with a weak D call TRBD1 (5 bases). The CDR3 extends over 10 amino acids. Germline V CDR1 and CDR2: SEHNR, FQNEAQ (reference sequence). CDR3 bases: TGTGCCAGCAGCCTACAGGACTTGGTTTTT. Amino acid sequence: CASSLQDLVF. Full variable domain (outside the CDR3, taken from reference TRBV7-9 and TRBJ1-4): DTGVSQNPRHKITKRGQNVTFRCDPISEHNRLYWYRQTLGQGPEFLTYFQNEAQLEKSRLLSDRFSAERPKGSFSTLEIQRTEQGDSAMYLCASSLQDLVFGSGTQLSVL.

This chain uses TRBV20-1 with TRBJ1-1; 7 bases match TRBD1. Germline assignment: CDR1 DFQATT and CDR2 SNEGSKA (reference sequence). The CDR3 totals 15 residues. V gave up 4 bases and J gave up 6 bases; unmatched junction bases: 14. This CDR3 reads CSATPPRQGGSEAFF. CDR3 DNA: TGCAGTGCTACCCCTCCTAGACAGGGTGGTTCTGAAGCTTTCTTT.

This clonotype was seen a handful of times. The chain carries TRBV9 and TRBJ2-7; D is unclear. The germline gives CDR1 SGDLS, CDR2 YYNGEE. This CDR3 contains 14 residues. The V end lost 0 bases, the J end lost 2 bases, and 9 bases lay between the germline ends. This chain's CDR3 is CASSVAPPPYEQYF. Written as DNA, the CDR3 is TGTGCCAGCAGCGTAGCCCCCCCACCCTACGAGCAGTACTTC.

The chain uses TRBV30 and TRBJ2-7; D gene ambiguous. There are 13 residues in the CDR3. CDR1 and CDR2 (germline): GTSNPN, SVGIG (reference sequence). V shed 2 bases and J shed 2 bases, with 10 bases lying between them. CDR3: CAWSRAPTYEQYF. The CDR3 DNA reads as TGTGCCTGGAGTCGGGCACCCACCTACGAGCAGTACTTC.

This chain connects TRBV10-3 to TRBJ1-1; no clear D. CDR1 ENHRY and CDR2 SYGVKD come from the germline V gene. CDR3 length equals 14 residues. V was cut by 2 bases and J by 2 bases, with 9 bases left in between. The CDR3 spells CAISEGRDNTEAFF. The CDR3 DNA reads TGTGCCATCAGTGAGGGACGGGATAACACTGAAGCTTTCTTT.

This clonotype appeared once. The chain combines TRBV28 with TRBJ2-7, with D maybe TRBD2 (6 bases). CDR1 is MDHEN and CDR2 is SYDVKM in the germline V gene. The CDR3 spans 12 residues. Trimming took off 8 bases at V and 2 bases at J, with 10 bases between the two ends. The CDR3 here is CASAGRAYEQYF. Written as DNA, the CDR3 is TGTGCCAGCGCGGGGAGAGCCTACGAGCAGTACTTC. The full variable domain, with the rest looked up from reference TRBV28 and TRBJ2-7, is DVKVTQSSRYLVKRTGEKVFLECVQDMDHENMFWYRQDPGLGLRLIYFSYDVKMKEKGDIPEGYSVSREKKERFSLILESASTNQTSMYLCASAGRAYEQYFGPGTRLTVT.

This clonotype has a handful of counts. The chain joins TRBV7-8 to TRBJ2-7, with D perhaps matching TRBD1 (6 bases). Trimming pared 1 base from V and 0 bases from J, leaving 10 bases between. Germline CDR1 and CDR2: SGHVS and FQNEAQ. This CDR3 contains 15 residues. DNA for the CDR3: TGTGCCAGCAGCTTAGACAGGGATAGCTCCTACGAGCAGTACTTC. Protein product: CASSLDRDSSYEQYF. The whole variable domain, filled in from reference TRBV7-8 and TRBJ2-7, reads GAGVSQSPRYKVAKRGQDVALRCDPISGHVSLFWYQQALGQGPEFLTYFQNEAQLDKSGLPSDRFFAERPEGSVSTLKIQRTQQEDSAVYLCASSLDRDSSYEQYFGPGTRLTVT.

The rearrangement joins TRBV4-1 to TRBJ1-3; no clear D. Trimming shortened V by 4 bases and J by 0 bases, and 13 bases separated the two germline ends. Germline lookup yields CDR1 MGHRA and CDR2 YSYEKL. The CDR3 contains 16 residues. In nucleotides, the CDR3 is TGCGCCAGCAGCCCTTGGGTTACTAACTCTGGAAACACCATATATTTT. As protein: CASSPWVTNSGNTIYF.

This chain links TRBV6-1 with TRBJ1-5, with D maybe TRBD1 (6 bases). V shed 6 bases and J shed 5 bases, with 14 bases lying between them. Germline CDR1 MNHNS, CDR2 SASEGT. This CDR3 is 14 amino acids long. CDR3 residues: CASRRTGIDQPQHF. The CDR3 nucleotides are TGTGCCAGCAGAAGAACAGGGATAGATCAGCCCCAGCATTTT.

The chain is built from TRBV5-6 and TRBJ1-6; tentative D call: TRBD1 (6 bases). Germline assignment: CDR1 SGHDT and CDR2 YYEEEE. The CDR3 length is 14 residues. V lost 1 base to trimming and J lost 8 bases, with 10 bases between them. This CDR3 reads CASSLQGPDSPLHF. DNA for the CDR3: TGTGCCAGCAGCTTGCAGGGGCCCGATTCACCCCTCCACTTT.

This clonotype was counted between two and nine times. The V call is TRBV5-1, the J call TRBJ2-3; the match to TRBD2 covers 8 bases. The V and J ends lost 0 bases and 4 bases, in that order; junction bases with no gene match: 4. The CDR3 spans 15 residues. CDR1 SGHRS and CDR2 YFSETQ come from the germline V gene. CDR3 in amino acids: CASSLEGSGADTQYF. The CDR3 DNA is TGCGCCAGCAGCTTGGAAGGTAGCGGGGCAGATACGCAGTATTTT. The full variable domain, rest sourced from reference TRBV5-1 and TRBJ2-3, is KAGVTQTPRYLIKTRGQQVTLSCSPISGHRSVSWYQQTPGQGLQFLFEYFSETQRNKGNFPGRFSGRQFSNSRSEMNVSTLELGDSALYLCASSLEGSGADTQYFGPGTRLTVL.

This chain links TRBV7-2 with TRBJ2-1; 7 bases align to TRBD1. The CDR3 consists of 15 residues. The germline CDR1 and CDR2 sequences are SGHTA and FQGNSA. The trim removed 3 bases at V and 7 bases at J, leaving 9 bases unmatched. CDR3 nucleotides: TGTGCCAGCAGCTTTAGGGGGCGCTCGGGGAATGAGCAGTTCTTC. Amino acid sequence: CASSFRGRSGNEQFF.